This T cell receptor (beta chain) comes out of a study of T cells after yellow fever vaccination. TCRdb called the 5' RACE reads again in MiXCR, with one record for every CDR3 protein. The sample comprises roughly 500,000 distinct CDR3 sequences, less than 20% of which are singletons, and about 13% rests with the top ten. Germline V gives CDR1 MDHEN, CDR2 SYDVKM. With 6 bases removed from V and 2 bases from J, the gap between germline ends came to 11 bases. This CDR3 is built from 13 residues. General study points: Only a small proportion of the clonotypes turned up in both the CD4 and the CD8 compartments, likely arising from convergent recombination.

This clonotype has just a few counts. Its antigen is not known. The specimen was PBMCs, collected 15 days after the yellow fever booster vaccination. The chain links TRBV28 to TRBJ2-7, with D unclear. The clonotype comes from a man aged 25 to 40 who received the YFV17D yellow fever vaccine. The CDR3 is CASRSGQAYEQYF. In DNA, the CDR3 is TGTGCCAGCAGGTCAGGTCAAGCCTACGAGCAGTACTTC.